The source of this T cell receptor beta chain is a study of Tregs in tolerant kidney transplant recipients. Whole-study results and caveats: This study did not directly address biological reproducibility. Validation in larger populations is needed because few patients were studied.

The CDR3 length is 14 residues. Trimming cost V 0 bases and J 2 bases, with 6 bases left between them. Germline CDR1 is SGHRS and CDR2 is YFSETQ. Assay used: immunoSEQ multiplex PCR; TCRdb lists only in-frame clones, some missing. The sample includes roughly 49,000 clones, about 90% of them seen just once. Worth noting for this clone: Antigen: not known.

Thawed PBMCs were FACS-sorted into unstimulated CD4+CD25+CD127- regulatory T cells, CD4+CD25- non-regulatory cells, CD4 and CD8 cells. The receptor was isolated from a human donor in good health. The chain combines TRBV5-1 with TRBJ2-1; unclear D gene. Sequenced: Tregs from blood. CDR3 protein: CASSLDRTYNEQFF. DNA of the CDR3: TGCGCCAGCAGCTTGGACCGCACCTACAATGAGCAGTTCTTC.